This entry concerns a single T cell receptor beta chain. Each of the donors was a healthy bone marrow donor. The sample belongs to a study of cytomegalovirus exposure and HLA in healthy donors. The CDR3 spans 14 residues. V was trimmed by 8 bases and J by 0 bases, leaving 12 bases between them. Germline values: CDR1 SNHLY, CDR2 FYNNEI. PCR was performed using 60 Vbeta and 13 Jbeta primers. Libraries were prepared by immunoSEQ multiplex PCR; TCRdb keeps only in-frame clonotypes and omits some of them. Of around 78,000 clones in the sample, 80% were seen once. This chain joins TRBV2 and TRBJ2-3; D perhaps matches TRBD1 (6 bases). The TCR sequence derives from a male donor in good health and CMV-seronegative. Sequencing was performed on PBMCs. DNA for the CDR3: TGTGCCAGCGGGGGCAGGGCTAGCACAGATACGCAGTATTTT. Residues: CASGGRASTDTQYF.